These T cell receptor beta chains were read from a single sample in a study of Graves' ophthalmopathy and Graves' hyperthyroidism. TCRdb re-analysed the multiplex PCR reads in MiXCR, keeping a single row per CDR3 protein. Among 500,000 to 700,000 distinct CDR3 sequences, less than 45% were seen once, and the ten largest hold 3.5% to 4.5%. The sample was peripheral blood or thyroid tissue (not recorded which). These TCRs come from an adult man with Graves' hyperthyroidism. Each CDR3 is given with its conserved first and last residue. D genes are given only for firm matches. Part of the rows lack a size; the others show once, few, many or a class for expanded clones.

cdr3_nt cdr3_aa d_call v_call clone_size j_call
TGTGCCACCAGTGATACGGGGCTCTCTCCCGGGGAGCTGTTTTTT CATSDTGLSPGELFF NA TRBV24-1 NA TRBJ2-2
TGTGCCAGCAGCTTACAAGCGGGGGGCCAAGAGACCCAGTACTTC CASSLQAGGQETQYF TRBD2 TRBV7-9 NA TRBJ2-5
TGTGCCAGCAGTTACGCCGGGACAGGGATGAGCGAGCAGTACTTC CASSYAGTGMSEQYF TRBD1 TRBV25-1 NA TRBJ2-7
TGTGCCAGTAGTATAGAACTAGCGGGCGGCACCGGGGAGCTGTTTTTT CASSIELAGGTGELFF TRBD2 TRBV19 NA TRBJ2-2
TGTGCCAGCAGCTTAGGGGCCAATGAAAAACTGTTTTTT CASSLGANEKLFF NA TRBV7-9 many TRBJ1-4
TGTGCCAGCAGCTGGGGACAGCGGGGGAGCGGCGAGCAGTACTTC CASSWGQRGSGEQYF NA TRBV7-8 many TRBJ2-7
TGTGCCAGCAGAAATTTCCGACAGGGGACACCGACCCCATCACCCCTCCACTTT CASRNFRQGTPTPSPLHF TRBD1 TRBV6-5 few TRBJ1-6
TGTGCCACCAGTGCAGATAGTGTCAGGGGTTCAATCACAGATACGCAGTATTTT CATSADSVRGSITDTQYF NA TRBV24-1 NA TRBJ2-3
TGTGCCAGCAGTCGTTACACAGGGGGCTACACCTTC CASSRYTGGYTF NA TRBV2 NA TRBJ1-2
TGTGCCAGCAGCCTCCGGGCATCGAACACCGGGGAGCTGTTTTTT CASSLRASNTGELFF NA TRBV7-2 many TRBJ2-2
TGCAGCGTTGAAGAGGTCCACAGGGGGCTAGGGGAGCTGTTTTTT CSVEEVHRGLGELFF TRBD1 TRBV29-1 many TRBJ2-2
TGCAGTGCTAGGGAGGACTATCAGCCCCAGCATTTT CSAREDYQPQHF NA TRBV20-1 NA TRBJ1-5
TGTGCCAGCAGTTGGGGCCGCAGTTCCCCAACTAATGAAAAACTGTTTTTT CASSWGRSSPTNEKLFF NA TRBV12-3/TRBV12-4 many TRBJ1-4
TGTGCCAGCAGAGCCCGACAGAACACTGAAGCTTTCTTT CASRARQNTEAFF NA TRBV28 NA TRBJ1-1
TGTGCCAGCAGTTTAATCAGGGAAGAGACCCAGTACTTC CASSLIREETQYF NA TRBV12-3/TRBV12-4 many TRBJ2-5
TGTGCCGGTTCTAGCGGGGGTACTTCTGGGGCCAACGTCCTGACTTTC CAGSSGGTSGANVLTF TRBD2 TRBV12-3/TRBV12-4 NA TRBJ2-6
TGTGCCATCAGTGGGAAGAAGAACACTGAAGCTTTCTTT CAISGKKNTEAFF NA TRBV10-3 NA TRBJ1-1
TGTGCCACCGGCAACCCAAGAACAGGGTTCGCAAACACCATATATTTT CATGNPRTGFANTIYF NA TRBV15 NA TRBJ1-3
TGCAGTGCTAGAGATTGGGACTCTAACTATGGCTACACCTTC CSARDWDSNYGYTF NA TRBV20-1 NA TRBJ1-2
TGTGCCAGCAGTCGCGCCTCGGGACGGACCTACGAGCAGTACTTC CASSRASGRTYEQYF NA TRBV6-2/TRBV6-3 many TRBJ2-7
TGTGCCAGCAGCCCCGATCGGGACCTCTTCTCCTACGAGCAGTACTTC CASSPDRDLFSYEQYF NA TRBV7-8 few TRBJ2-7
TGTGCCAGCAGCTTCCAGGGGAAAATCTACGAGCAGCACTTC CASSFQGKIYEQHF NA TRBV7-9 NA TRBJ2-7
TGTGCCAGCAGCTTAAACCTGCGGAATGAGCAGTTCTTC CASSLNLRNEQFF NA TRBV7-6 NA TRBJ2-1
TGTGCCAGCAGTGGAGGGTGGAGTTGGGCTTTCTTT CASSGGWSWAFF NA TRBV28 many TRBJ1-1